A selection of T cell receptor beta chains follows, all from one sample in a study of blood T cells in healthy people across ages. TCRdb re-analysed the 5' RACE reads in MiXCR, keeping a single row per CDR3 protein. Found here are around 800,000 distinct CDR3 sequences, 62% of them singletons; the top ten hold 25% to 35%. The specimen sequenced was blood. Source of these receptors: a man in his thirties or forties in good health. The CDR3 runs from the conserved cysteine through the conserved F or W. D genes are given only for firm matches. Expanded clones are given a class, and other clones once, few, many or no size at all.

clone size,V gene,CDR3 length,J gene,D gene,CDR3 protein,CDR3 DNA
NA,TRBV28,14,TRBJ2-1,TRBD2,CASRRGGLINEQFF,TGTGCCAGTCGTCGGGGGGGCCTTATAAATGAGCAGTTCTTC
NA,TRBV3-1,14,TRBJ1-2,NA,CASSQPGADYGYTF,TGTGCCAGCAGCCAACCAGGGGCGGACTATGGCTACACCTTC
NA,TRBV4-3,14,TRBJ2-4,TRBD1,CASSQGTGENIQYF,TGCGCCAGCAGCCAAGGGACAGGAGAAAACATTCAGTACTTC
NA,TRBV2,14,TRBJ1-5,NA,CASSTIDSNQPQHF,TGTGCCAGCAGTACAATCGATAGCAATCAGCCCCAGCATTTT
NA,TRBV20-1,19,TRBJ2-1,NA,CSARDLKGLRGMPANEQFF,TGCAGTGCTAGAGATTTGAAGGGTTTAAGGGGTATGCCGGCCAATGAGCAGTTCTTC
NA,TRBV20-1,12,TRBJ1-2,NA,CSAVTVNYGYTF,TGCAGTGCTGTTACTGTTAACTATGGCTACACCTTC
NA,TRBV24-1,16,TRBJ2-1,TRBD1,CATSDAGQGPHGEQFF,TGTGCCACCAGTGACGCGGGACAGGGCCCACATGGCGAGCAGTTCTTC
NA,TRBV20-1,13,TRBJ2-5,TRBD1,CSASDRGRETQYF,TGCAGTGCTAGCGACAGGGGGCGGGAGACCCAGTACTTC
many,TRBV12-3/TRBV12-4,14,TRBJ1-2,TRBD1,CASRADSGTDSNTF,TGTGCCAGCAGAGCGGACAGTGGGACAGACTCTAACACCTTC
few,TRBV20-1,10,TRBJ2-3,NA,CSASKDTQYF,TGCAGTGCTAGTAAGGATACGCAGTATTTT
NA,TRBV20-1,14,TRBJ2-1,TRBD2,CSAVRDYPGGEQFF,TGCAGTGCTGTCCGGGACTACCCGGGCGGGGAGCAGTTCTTC
once,TRBV6-2/TRBV6-3,17,TRBJ2-3,TRBD2,CANSRRTSGGAGDTQYF,TGTGCCAACAGCCGGAGGACTAGCGGGGGGGCGGGAGATACGCAGTATTTT
NA,TRBV7-2,16,TRBJ2-1,NA,CASSADSTLHYNEQFF,TGTGCCAGCAGCGCAGACAGTACCCTCCACTACAATGAGCAGTTCTTC
NA,TRBV9,16,TRBJ2-5,TRBD2,CASSVAASGGQETQYF,TGTGCCAGCAGCGTAGCGGCTAGCGGGGGGCAAGAGACCCAGTACTTC
NA,TRBV10-3,14,TRBJ2-7,NA,CAASSAVSSYEQYF,TGTGCCGCCTCGTCGGCGGTAAGCTCCTACGAGCAGTACTTC
NA,TRBV7-8,14,TRBJ2-5,NA,CASSLRYSQETQYF,TGTGCCAGCAGCTTACGGTACAGCCAAGAGACCCAGTACTTC
few,TRBV6-2/TRBV6-3,11,TRBJ2-1,NA,CASSYLREQFF,TGTGCCAGCAGTTATTTACGCGAGCAGTTCTTC
NA,TRBV7-6,18,TRBJ2-5,TRBD1,CASSFSRGQSPGGETQYF,TGTGCCAGCAGCTTTTCCAGGGGTCAATCTCCAGGGGGAGAGACCCAGTACTTC
NA,TRBV29-1,15,TRBJ2-3,NA,CSVEKAGVVADTQYF,TGCAGCGTAGAAAAGGCAGGGGTCGTCGCAGATACGCAGTATTTT
few,TRBV29-1,14,TRBJ1-2,TRBD1,CSVERGQGDYGYTF,TGCAGCGTTGAGCGGGGACAGGGGGACTATGGCTACACCTTC
NA,TRBV12-3/TRBV12-4,13,TRBJ2-1,NA,CASRSLQGDEQFF,TGTGCCAGCAGATCCCTTCAGGGCGATGAGCAGTTCTTC
NA,TRBV20-1,8,TRBJ2-7,NA,CNQSEQYF,TGCAATCAGAGCGAGCAGTACTTC
NA,TRBV20-1,14,TRBJ2-7,NA,CSARGRILPGEQYF,TGCAGTGCTAGAGGACGGATCCTACCAGGCGAGCAGTACTTC
NA,TRBV9,15,TRBJ1-6,NA,CASSVRDTRNSPLHF,TGTGCCAGCAGCGTTCGGGACACGAGAAATTCACCCCTCCACTTT
NA,TRBV9,14,TRBJ1-2,NA,CASSVGPNSYGYTF,TGTGCCAGCAGCGTAGGGCCGAACTCCTATGGCTACACCTTC
NA,TRBV27,17,TRBJ2-7,NA,CASSPHGGGASSYEQYF,TGTGCCAGCAGTCCCCATGGTGGGGGGGCCTCCTCCTACGAGCAGTACTTC
NA,TRBV27,15,TRBJ2-7,NA,CASSLSGQRGSEQYF,TGTGCCAGCAGTTTATCCGGACAGAGGGGGAGCGAGCAGTACTTC
once,TRBV25-1,15,TRBJ2-3,NA,CASSEWHRLTDTQYF,TGTGCCAGCAGTGAATGGCACCGACTCACAGATACGCAGTATTTT